Below, one TCR beta chain is given with its context. Its antigen is undetermined. Blood draws occurred at baseline, cycle 4 day 1, and cycle 7 day 1. Sequencing used immunoSEQ multiplex PCR; TCRdb keeps in-frame clones, though not all of them. The data hold more than 80,000 clones, with less than 95% observed a single time. These data are taken from a study of OX40 agonist ivuxolimab in advanced cancers. At the level of the study: Melanoma, hepatocellular carcinoma, head and neck or renal cell cancer occurred in dose-escalation patients.

Study results and caveats: Expanded clones tended on average to be more numerous among CD8+ T cells than CD4+.

The sample consisted of CD4+ or CD8+ T cells sorted from blood, taken in a trial of the OX40 agonist ivuxolimab. The source is an adult with an advanced solid tumor such as melanoma, head and neck, liver or kidney cancer.

The CDR3 sequence: CASSLRPGHGPYEQYF. In nucleotides, the CDR3 is TGTGCCAGCAGCCTACGGCCGGGACACGGTCCCTACGAGCAGTACTTC. V is TRBV5-8 and J is TRBJ2-7; possible D gene TRBD1, 6 bases. Trimming shortened V by 4 bases and J by 2 bases, and 19 bases separated the two germline ends. The germline V gene has CDR1 SGHTS and CDR2 YDEGEE. CDR3 length: 16 amino acids.